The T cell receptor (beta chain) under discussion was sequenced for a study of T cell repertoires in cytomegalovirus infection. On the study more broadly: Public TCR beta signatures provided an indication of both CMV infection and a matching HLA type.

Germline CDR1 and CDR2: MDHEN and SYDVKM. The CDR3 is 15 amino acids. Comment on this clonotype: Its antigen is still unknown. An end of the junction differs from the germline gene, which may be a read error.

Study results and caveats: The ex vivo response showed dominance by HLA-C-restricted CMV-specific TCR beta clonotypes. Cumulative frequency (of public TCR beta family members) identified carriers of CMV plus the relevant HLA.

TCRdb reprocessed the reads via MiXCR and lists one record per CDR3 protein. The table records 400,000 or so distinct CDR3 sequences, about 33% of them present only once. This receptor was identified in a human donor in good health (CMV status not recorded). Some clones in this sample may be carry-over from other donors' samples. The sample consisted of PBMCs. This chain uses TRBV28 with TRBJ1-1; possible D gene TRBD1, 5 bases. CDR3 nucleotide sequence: TGTGCCAGCAGTTTACCCCAGGGACTGAACACTGAAGCTTGCTTT. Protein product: CASSLPQGLNTEACF.